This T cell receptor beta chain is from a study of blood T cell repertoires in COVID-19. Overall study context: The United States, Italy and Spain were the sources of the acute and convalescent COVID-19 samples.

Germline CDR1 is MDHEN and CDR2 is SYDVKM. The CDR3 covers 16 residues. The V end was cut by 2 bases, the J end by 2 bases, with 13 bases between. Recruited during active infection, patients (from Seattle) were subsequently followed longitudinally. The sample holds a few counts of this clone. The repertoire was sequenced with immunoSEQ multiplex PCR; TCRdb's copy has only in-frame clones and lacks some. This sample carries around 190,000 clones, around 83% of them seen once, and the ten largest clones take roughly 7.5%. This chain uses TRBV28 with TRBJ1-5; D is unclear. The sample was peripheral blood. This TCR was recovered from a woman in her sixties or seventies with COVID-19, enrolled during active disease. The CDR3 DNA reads TGTGCCAGCAGTTTAAGTGGGCAATCAGGCAATCAGCCCCAGCATTTT. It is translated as CASSLSGQSGNQPQHF.